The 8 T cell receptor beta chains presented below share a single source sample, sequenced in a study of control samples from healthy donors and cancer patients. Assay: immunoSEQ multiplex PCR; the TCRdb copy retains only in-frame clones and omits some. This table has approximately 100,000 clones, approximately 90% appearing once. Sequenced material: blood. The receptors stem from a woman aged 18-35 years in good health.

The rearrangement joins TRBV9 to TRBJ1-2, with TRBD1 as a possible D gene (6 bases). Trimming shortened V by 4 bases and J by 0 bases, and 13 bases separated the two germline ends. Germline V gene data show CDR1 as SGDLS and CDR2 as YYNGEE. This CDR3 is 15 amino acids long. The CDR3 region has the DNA TGTGCCAGCAGCAAAGGGGGGGAAGCTAACTATGGCTACACCTTC. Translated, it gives CASSKGGEANYGYTF.

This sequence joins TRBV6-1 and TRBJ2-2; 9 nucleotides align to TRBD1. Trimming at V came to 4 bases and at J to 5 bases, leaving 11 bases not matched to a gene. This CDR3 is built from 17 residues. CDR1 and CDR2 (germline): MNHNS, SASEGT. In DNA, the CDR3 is TGTGCCAGCAGTGGACTCCGGGACAGGGCTGGGACCGGGGAGCTGTTTTTT. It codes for CASSGLRDRAGTGELFF.

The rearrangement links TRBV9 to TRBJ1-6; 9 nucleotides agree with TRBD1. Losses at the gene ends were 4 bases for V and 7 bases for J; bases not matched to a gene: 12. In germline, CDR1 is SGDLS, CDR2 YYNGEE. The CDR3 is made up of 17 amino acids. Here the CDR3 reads CASSSWTGAGFNSPLHF. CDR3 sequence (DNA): TGTGCCAGCAGCTCGTGGACAGGGGCGGGTTTCAATTCACCCCTCCACTTT.

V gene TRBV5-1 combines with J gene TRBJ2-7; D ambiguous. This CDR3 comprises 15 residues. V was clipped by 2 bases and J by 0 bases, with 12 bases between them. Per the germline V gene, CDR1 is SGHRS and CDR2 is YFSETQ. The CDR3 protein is CASSFTGPSSYEQYF. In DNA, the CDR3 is TGCGCCAGCAGCTTTACCGGTCCTAGCTCCTACGAGCAGTACTTC. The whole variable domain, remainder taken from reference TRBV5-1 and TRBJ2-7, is KAGVTQTPRYLIKTRGQQVTLSCSPISGHRSVSWYQQTPGQGLQFLFEYFSETQRNKGNFPGRFSGRQFSNSRSEMNVSTLELGDSALYLCASSFTGPSSYEQYFGPGTRLTVT.

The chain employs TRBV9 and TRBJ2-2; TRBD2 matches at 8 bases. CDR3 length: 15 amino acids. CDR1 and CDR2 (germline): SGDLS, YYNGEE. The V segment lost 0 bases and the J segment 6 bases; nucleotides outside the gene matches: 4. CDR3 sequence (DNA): TGTGCCAGCAGCGTAGTACGGGGGGGCCCCGGGGAGCTGTTTTTT. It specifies CASSVVRGGPGELFF.

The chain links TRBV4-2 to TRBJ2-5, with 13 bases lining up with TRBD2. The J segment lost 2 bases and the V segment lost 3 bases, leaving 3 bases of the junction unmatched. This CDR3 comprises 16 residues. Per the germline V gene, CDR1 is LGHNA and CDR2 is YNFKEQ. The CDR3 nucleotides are TGTGCCAGCAGCCAGACTAGCGGGGGGTCGCAAGAGACCCAGTACTTC. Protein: CASSQTSGGSQETQYF.

CDR3 amino acids: CASSLGQGADGANQPQHF. In DNA form, the CDR3 reads TGTGCCAGCAGCCTGGGACAGGGGGCGGATGGTGCCAATCAGCCCCAGCATTTT. The chain has TRBV5-8 and TRBJ1-5, with 12 bases aligning to TRBD1. V gave up 4 bases and J gave up 3 bases; unmatched junction bases: 11. Germline CDR1 SGHTS, CDR2 YDEGEE. CDR3 length: 18 residues.

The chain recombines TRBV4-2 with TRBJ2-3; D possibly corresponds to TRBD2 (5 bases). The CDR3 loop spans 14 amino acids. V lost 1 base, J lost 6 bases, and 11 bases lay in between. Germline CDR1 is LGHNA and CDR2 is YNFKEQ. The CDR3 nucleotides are TGTGCCAGCAGCCAAGGGACTCCACGTGATACGCAGTATTTT. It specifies CASSQGTPRDTQYF.